This T cell receptor beta chain appears in the sequencing data of a study of shared T cell receptors in the human thymus. Generated by immunoSEQ multiplex PCR, the TCRdb table keeps only in-frame clones and is missing some. The sample holds more than 550,000 clones, more than 70% seen once. V lost 7 bases, J lost 7 bases, and 19 bases lay in between. Germline V gene data show CDR1 as MNHEY and CDR2 as SMNVEV (reference sequence). This CDR3 has 15 residues. These same records also appear under a second study, on human thymus T cells. That work states: Healthy Finnish infants undergoing corrective surgery for congenital heart defects were the donors. Thymus tissue for the work was resected from patients undergoing corrective heart surgery. Usage of V and J genes appeared biased in thymic and blood repertoires.

This sequence joins TRBV27 and TRBJ1-4; a possible D gene is TRBD1 (6 bases). The sequenced material came from thymocytes. The TCR comes from a boy in the first two years of life with a congenital heart defect. This CDR3 is CASKGPTQGSEKLFF. CDR3 coding DNA: TGTGCCAGCAAAGGGCCCACGCAGGGGAGTGAAAAACTGTTTTTT.